Listed below are T cell receptor beta chains from one sample, sequenced in a study of T-cell reconstitution after alpha-beta-depleted transplantation in children. TCRdb reanalysed the PCR reads using MiXCR and keeps one entry per CDR3 protein. The sample has hundreds of thousands of distinct CDR3 sequences, 10% to 15% seen once. This material consisted of PBMCs, mostly from graft donor cells, taken 360 days after TCRalphabeta/CD19-depleted stem cell transplant. The origin of the receptors is a male patient younger than 18 who had a stem cell transplant for acute myeloid leukemia, so the T cells may come from the graft donor. Both conserved end residues are part of each CDR3. The order of the fields is V gene, J gene, CDR3 protein.

>TRBV5-1|TRBJ2-1
CASSLGFGTGVHNEQFF
>TRBV7-6|TRBJ2-7
CASSLATGSGTGLNEQYF
>TRBV7-9|TRBJ2-5
CASSPGLPEETQYF
>TRBV20-1|TRBJ2-7
CSARGLVQVPNEQYF
>TRBV5-1|TRBJ2-7
CASSETSGSSDEQYF
>TRBV29-1|TRBJ2-3
CSVEASGNTQYF
>TRBV12-3/TRBV12-4|TRBJ2-3
CASTGVGPPPDTQYF
>TRBV27|TRBJ1-1
CASSVRGQASRAFF
>TRBV20-1|TRBJ2-1
CSATRTTSGRTNEQFF
>TRBV10-3|TRBJ2-1
CAISDPSSYNEQFF
>TRBV29-1|TRBJ1-1
CSLGIWSGVYPEAFF
>TRBV4-3|TRBJ2-7
CASSQDRTSGGSYEQYF
>TRBV25-1|TRBJ1-6
CASSEGDRSPLHF
>TRBV5-6|TRBJ2-1
CASSAGLAGAYNEQFF
>TRBV27|TRBJ2-7
CASGFVYEQYF
>TRBV7-9|TRBJ1-1
CASSFAGHLEAFF
>TRBV20-1|TRBJ2-7
CSAVGGVEQYF
>TRBV4-3|TRBJ2-7
CASSRTRDSYEQYF
>TRBV6-2/TRBV6-3|TRBJ2-2
CASSYQASNTGELFF
>TRBV7-8|TRBJ2-7
CASSLADWTSGNYEQYF
>TRBV4-3|TRBJ2-7
CASSQTLRVSGRISYEQYF
>TRBV20-1|TRBJ2-1
CSASARGTRDYPFF
>TRBV13|TRBJ2-7
CASSPWRGMGSYEQYF
>TRBV12-3/TRBV12-4|TRBJ1-2
CASSFPRGRDYGYTF
>TRBV9|TRBJ2-7
CASSSVAGLSYEQYF
>TRBV12-3/TRBV12-4|TRBJ2-7
CASTYSGSKAYEQYF
>TRBV19|TRBJ2-2
CASSIGGPLTGELFF
>TRBV29-1|TRBJ2-3
CSVLGLAESTDTQYF
>TRBV29-1|TRBJ1-2
CSVVEGAIYGYTF
>TRBV28|TRBJ2-7
CASTAEYEQYF
>TRBV29-1|TRBJ2-7
CSVAGVSYEQYF
>TRBV3-1|TRBJ2-3
CASSQDDRLPESNIADTQYF